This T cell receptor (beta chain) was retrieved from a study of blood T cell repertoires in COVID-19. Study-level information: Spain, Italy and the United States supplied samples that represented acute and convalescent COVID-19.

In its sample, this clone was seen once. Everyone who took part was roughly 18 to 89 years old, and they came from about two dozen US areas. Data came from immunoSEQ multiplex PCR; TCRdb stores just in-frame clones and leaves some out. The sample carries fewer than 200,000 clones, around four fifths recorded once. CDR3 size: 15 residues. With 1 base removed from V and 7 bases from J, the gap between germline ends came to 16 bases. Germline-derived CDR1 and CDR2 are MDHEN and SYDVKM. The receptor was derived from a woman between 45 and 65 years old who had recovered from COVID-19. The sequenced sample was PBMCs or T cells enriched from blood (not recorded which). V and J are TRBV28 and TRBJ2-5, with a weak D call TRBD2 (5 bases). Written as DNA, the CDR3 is TGTGCCAGCAGTTTATCGTCGGGATCGGCGGGGACCCAGTACTTC. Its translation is CASSLSSGSAGTQYF.